Below are 21 T cell receptor beta chains sequenced from a single sample in a study of T-cell memory formation after mild COVID-19. In TCRdb, the 5' RACE reads were re-called with MiXCR into one record per CDR3 protein. The sample holds under 150,000 distinct CDR3 sequences; roughly 15% are singletons and the top ten take about 15%. Material for sequencing was PBMCs or a T cell subset sorted from them (not recorded which). Receptors were obtained from an adult woman who had mild COVID-19 (a few samples of this study predate the infection). Cell type and time point are not known.

This clonotype appeared many times. The rearrangement joins TRBV4-3 to TRBJ2-2; D perhaps matches TRBD1 (6 bases). Germline assignment: CDR1 LGHNA and CDR2 YSLEER. The CDR3 covers 15 residues. V was cut by 4 bases and J by 6 bases, with 15 bases left in between. The CDR3 is CASSLDRLGAGELFF. The CDR3 DNA reads as TGCGCCAGCAGCCTCGACAGGCTAGGGGCCGGGGAGCTGTTTTTT.

This chain uses TRBV20-1 with TRBJ2-5; a possible D gene is TRBD1 (6 bases). The germline V and J ends were trimmed by 5 bases and 3 bases, with 7 bases remaining between them. This CDR3 spans 11 amino acids. The V gene's germline CDR1 is DFQATT and CDR2 SNEGSKA (reference sequence). The CDR3: CSAWTEETQYF. The CDR3 nucleotides are TGCAGTGCTTGGACAGAAGAGACCCAGTACTTC.

This clonotype was found a few times. The V gene is TRBV5-1, the J gene TRBJ2-4; D is unresolved. CDR3 size: 14 residues. Germline CDR1 reads SGHRS; CDR2 reads YFSETQ. V was cut by 1 base and J by 8 bases, with 13 bases left in between. This CDR3 reads CASSLTRLRDIQYF. As DNA, the CDR3 is TGCGCCAGCAGCTTGACTCGATTAAGGGACATTCAGTACTTC. Full variable domain (rest looked up from reference TRBV5-1 and TRBJ2-4): KAGVTQTPRYLIKTRGQQVTLSCSPISGHRSVSWYQQTPGQGLQFLFEYFSETQRNKGNFPGRFSGRQFSNSRSEMNVSTLELGDSALYLCASSLTRLRDIQYFGAGTRLSVL.

This chain uses TRBV5-1 with TRBJ2-1; TRBD1 agrees at 10 bases. The CDR3 consists of 15 residues. V dropped 5 bases and J dropped 4; count of bases not matched to a gene: 6. Germline V gives CDR1 SGHRS, CDR2 YFSETQ. The CDR3 bases are TGCGCCAGCAGGCCCGGGACAGGGGAATACAATGAGCAGTTCTTC. This gives the protein CASRPGTGEYNEQFF.

A few counts support this clonotype. J is TRBJ2-7 and V is TRBV7-9; 7 bases line up with TRBD1. V trimming: 4 bases; J trimming: 3 bases; junction bases outside the gene matches: 0. The CDR3 contains 12 residues. Germline V gene sequence: CDR1 SEHNR, CDR2 FQNEAQ (reference sequence). This CDR3 reads CASSYRGYEQYF. The CDR3 DNA follows: TGTGCCAGCAGCTACAGGGGCTACGAGCAGTACTTC.

J is TRBJ1-3 and V is TRBV4-2; perhaps TRBD1 as D (5 bases). CDR1 is LGHNA and CDR2 is YNFKEQ in the germline V gene. CDR3 length equals 15 residues. The V gene lost 0 bases and the J gene lost 4 bases, with 10 bases spanning the gap. The CDR3 reads CASSQDGGSGNTIYF. The DNA for the CDR3 is TGTGCCAGCAGCCAAGATGGGGGTTCAGGAAACACCATATATTTT.

This clonotype was counted only a few times. The chain recombines TRBV24-1 with TRBJ2-2, with 10 nucleotides matching TRBD1. V lost 6 bases to trimming and J lost 3 bases; unmatched junction nucleotides: 6. CDR1 is KGHDR and CDR2 is SFDVKD in the germline V gene. The CDR3 consists of 16 residues. The CDR3 DNA sequence: TGTGCCACCAGTTCCCGGACAGGGGGGTACACCGGGGAGCTGTTTTTT. Residues: CATSSRTGGYTGELFF.

Regarding this clonotype: A much larger clone is a single base away; this may be a read error. This CDR3 is missing its conserved last phenylalanine or tryptophan, likely due to a read error. The J gene is TRBJ1-1, the V gene TRBV24-1; D ambiguous. The CDR3 loop spans 12 amino acids. Germline V gene lookup returns CDR1 KGHDR and CDR2 SFDVKD. The V end lost 6 bases, the J end lost 6 bases, and 10 bases lay between the germline ends. The CDR3 nucleotides read TGTGCCACCAGTAATGGAGCGTCTGAAGCTTTCTCT. As protein: CATSNGASEAFS.

This clonotype appeared a few times. One end of the junction varies from germline; a read error may be responsible. The chain is built from TRBV30 and TRBJ2-5; TRBD2 is a possible D gene (6 bases). Germline lookup yields CDR1 GTSNPN and CDR2 SVGIG (reference sequence). CDR3 length equals 10 residues. The CDR3 nucleotides are TGTGCCTGGAGCGGAGTGGGACTTCTTTTC. It specifies CAWSGVGLLF.

This clonotype was seen more than once but under ten times. The chain employs TRBV5-5 and TRBJ1-1, with D possibly TRBD1 on 6 matching bases. The germline V and J ends were trimmed by 3 bases and 4 bases, with 16 bases remaining between them. The CDR3 contains 15 residues. Germline values: CDR1 SGHKS, CDR2 YYEKEE (reference sequence). In nucleotides, the CDR3 is TGTGCCAGCAGCTATGGACAGTCTTCTCCCACTGAAGCTTTCTTT. Amino acids: CASSYGQSSPTEAFF.

This clonotype was observed a handful of times. The chain is built from TRBV7-8 and TRBJ1-2, with D perhaps TRBD1 (5 bases). Trimming left V 5 bases short and J 6 bases short, with 16 bases between. This CDR3 spans 14 amino acids. Per germline, CDR1 SGHVS and CDR2 FQNEAQ. In DNA form, the CDR3 reads TGTGCCAGCAGCCCCGGGACGGTCCCGAATGGCTACACCTTC. Translating it yields CASSPGTVPNGYTF.

This clonotype appeared a few times. This chain uses TRBV29-1 with TRBJ2-3, with D possibly being TRBD1 (5 bases). V was cut by 5 bases and J by 3 bases, with 9 bases left in between. Germline lookup yields CDR1 SQVTM and CDR2 ANQGSEA. The CDR3 covers 12 residues. The CDR3 DNA reads TGCAGCGTTAAAAGGGGAACAGATACGCAGTATTTT. Residues: CSVKRGTDTQYF.

V and J are TRBV6-5 and TRBJ2-7; D is undetermined. V dropped 2 bases and J dropped 3 bases, with 8 bases sitting between them. CDR1 MNHEY and CDR2 SVGAGI come from the germline V gene. The CDR3 totals 13 residues. The CDR3 DNA sequence: TGTGCCAGCAGTTACACCGCGATCTACGAGCAGTACTTC. As protein: CASSYTAIYEQYF.

This clonotype was recorded a few times. The V call is TRBV9, the J call TRBJ1-6; no definite D call. The CDR3 runs to 14 residues. Germline CDR1 is SGDLS and CDR2 is YYNGEE. With 4 bases removed from V and 7 bases from J, the gap between germline ends came to 12 bases. The CDR3 protein is CASSPPTPNSPLHF. CDR3 nucleotides: TGTGCCAGCAGCCCCCCAACCCCCAATTCACCCCTCCACTTT.

This clonotype was observed a few times. The chain has TRBV5-5 and TRBJ2-3, with a possible D match to TRBD2 (6 bases). Trimming left V 5 bases short and J 5 bases short, with 18 bases between. The CDR3 runs to 15 residues. Germline CDR1 reads SGHKS; CDR2 reads YYEKEE (reference sequence). The DNA for the CDR3 is TGTGCCAGCAGTGAACTAGCCATCTCAGAAGATACGCAGTATTTT. This codes for CASSELAISEDTQYF.

The V gene is TRBV6-2 or TRBV6-3, the J gene TRBJ2-3; TRBD2 aligns across 10 bases. V lost 2 bases and J lost 4; bases outside the gene matches: 3. Germline values: CDR1 MNHEY, CDR2 SVGEGT. The CDR3 sequence is 15 residues long. The CDR3 region has the DNA TGTGCCAGCAGTTACGGAGCGGGAGGGGCAGATACGCAGTATTTT. Protein product: CASSYGAGGADTQYF.

The chain joins TRBV19 to TRBJ2-7, with D tentatively TRBD2 (5 bases). This CDR3 has 15 amino acids. The V gene lost 4 bases and the J gene lost 2 bases, with 15 bases spanning the gap. Per germline, CDR1 LNHDA and CDR2 SQIVND (reference sequence). The CDR3 sequence is CASSTDYGSPYEQYF. The CDR3 DNA is TGTGCCAGTAGTACAGACTATGGGTCCCCCTACGAGCAGTACTTC.

This clonotype was counted only a few times. This chain links TRBV6-1 with TRBJ1-5, with D perhaps TRBD1 (6 bases). The CDR3 has 14 residues. Germline loops: CDR1 MNHNS, CDR2 SASEGT. Trimming shortened V by 4 bases and J by 1 base, and 8 bases separated the two germline ends. CDR3 region: CASSGGGSNQPQHF. For the CDR3, the DNA is TGTGCCAGCAGTGGAGGGGGGAGCAATCAGCCCCAGCATTTT.

This clonotype has more than one count but fewer than ten. This chain joins TRBV12-3 or TRBV12-4 and TRBJ1-2; perhaps TRBD1 as D (5 bases). V was trimmed by 3 bases and J by 2 bases, leaving 16 bases between them. The CDR3 spans 16 residues. The CDR3 nucleotides are TGTGCCAGCAGTTTTTATCCAGACAGAAAAAACTATGGCTACACCTTC. Residues: CASSFYPDRKNYGYTF.

This clonotype was detected only a few times. The chain is built from TRBV27 and TRBJ1-4; D not certain. V was trimmed by 3 bases and J by 10 bases, leaving 15 bases between them. The CDR3 is 14 amino acids. CDR1 is MNHEY, CDR2 SMNVEV, per germline (reference sequence). In DNA, the CDR3 is TGTGCCAGCAGTTTGCGGACCCTCGGCGGAAAACTGTTTTTT. Translated: CASSLRTLGGKLFF.

This clonotype was detected only a few times. The chain recombines TRBV4-1 with TRBJ1-5, with D possibly being TRBD1 (5 bases). In germline, CDR1 is MGHRA, CDR2 YSYEKL. The CDR3 loop spans 13 amino acids. Trimming cost V 4 bases and J 8 bases, with 12 bases left between them. The chain's CDR3 is CASSPAGGEPQHF. The CDR3, as DNA: TGCGCCAGCAGCCCCGCCGGGGGAGAGCCCCAGCATTTT.